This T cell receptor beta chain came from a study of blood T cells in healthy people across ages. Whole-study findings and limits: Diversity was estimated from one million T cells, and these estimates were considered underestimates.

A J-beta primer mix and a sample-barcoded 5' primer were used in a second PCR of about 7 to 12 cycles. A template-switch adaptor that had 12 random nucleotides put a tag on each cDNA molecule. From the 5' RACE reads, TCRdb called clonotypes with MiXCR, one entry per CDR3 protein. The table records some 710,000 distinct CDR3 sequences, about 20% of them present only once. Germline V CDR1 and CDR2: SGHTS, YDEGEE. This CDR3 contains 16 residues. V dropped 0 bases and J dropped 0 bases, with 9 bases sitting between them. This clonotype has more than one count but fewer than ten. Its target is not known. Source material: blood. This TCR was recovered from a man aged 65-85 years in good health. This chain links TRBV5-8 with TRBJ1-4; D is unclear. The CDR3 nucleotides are TGTGCCAGCAGCTTGGAGCTCTTCGCAACTAATGAAAAACTGTTTTTT. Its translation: CASSLELFATNEKLFF.